Following are 16 T cell receptor beta chains from one sample sequenced in a study of beta chain features in type 1 diabetes. Every bit of the isolated RNA underwent reverse transcription, so sequencing read expressed TCRB transcripts. The assay was immunoSEQ multiplex PCR, and TCRdb's table has in-frame clones only and misses some. The table includes over 350,000 clones, roughly 16% detected once. The sequenced sample was naive CD4+ T cells from blood. These TCRs come from a woman aged 18 to 35 in good health.

The chain couples TRBV11-2 to TRBJ2-7; 7 bases fit TRBD1. The V gene end was trimmed by 3 bases and the J gene end by 4 bases; junction bases not matched to a gene: 9. The CDR3 has 15 residues. CDR1 and CDR2 (germline): SGHAT, FQNNGV. CDR3 protein: CASSFSQGVVYEQYF. CDR3 sequence (DNA): TGTGCCAGCAGCTTCTCTCAGGGGGTAGTGTACGAGCAGTACTTC. The whole variable domain, remainder taken from reference TRBV11-2 and TRBJ2-7, is EAGVAQSPRYKIIEKRQSVAFWCNPISGHATLYWYQQILGQGPKLLIQFQNNGVVDDSQLPKDRFSAERLKGVDSTLKIQPAKLEDSAVYLCASSFSQGVVYEQYFGPGTRLTVT.

This clone occurred a few times. The chain links TRBV7-2 to TRBJ2-3; 8 nucleotides match TRBD1. The CDR3 is 16 residues long. Per germline, CDR1 SGHTA and CDR2 FQGNSA. The trim removed 1 base at V and 4 bases at J, leaving 7 bases unmatched. The CDR3 DNA sequence: TGTGCCAGCAGCTTAGGACCTCAGGGGGCTCCAGATACGCAGTATTTT. Translation: CASSLGPQGAPDTQYF.

For this clone: Other DNA sequences in this specimen translate into the identical CDR3. The chain links TRBV20-1 to TRBJ2-1; D gene unclear. This CDR3 is 10 amino acids long. V was trimmed by 6 bases and J by 8 bases, leaving 8 bases between them. Germline CDR1 DFQATT, CDR2 SNEGSKA (reference sequence). CDR3 residues: CSARRDEQFF. Here the CDR3 DNA reads TGCAGTGCCAGACGGGATGAGCAGTTCTTC.

CDR3 bases: TGTGCCAGTAGTATATCCAACAGGATGAACACTGAAGCTTTCTTT. This encodes CASSISNRMNTEAFF. This chain connects TRBV19 to TRBJ1-1; D possibly corresponds to TRBD1 (5 bases). The ends were cut back, 2 bases at V and 0 bases at J, with 10 bases in the middle. CDR3 length equals 15 residues. CDR1 LNHDA and CDR2 SQIVND come from the germline V gene (reference sequence).

This clone has just a few counts. The chain is built from TRBV7-9 and TRBJ2-1, with 9 positions matching TRBD2. Germline CDR1 and CDR2: SEHNR and FQNEAQ (reference sequence). The CDR3 covers 13 residues. V gave up 5 bases and J gave up 9 bases; unmatched junction bases: 5. The CDR3 reads CASSTLAGSEQFF. CDR3 coding DNA: TGTGCCAGCAGCACTCTAGCGGGATCTGAGCAGTTCTTC.

This clone was seen a handful of times. The chain has TRBV5-1 and TRBJ2-7; a possible D gene is TRBD1 (6 bases). The V and J ends lost 0 bases and 1 base respectively, with 8 bases between them. Germline V CDR1 and CDR2: SGHRS, YFSETQ. The CDR3 has 14 residues. CDR3 protein: CASSLDDRSYEQYF. CDR3 bases: TGCGCCAGCAGCTTGGATGACAGGTCCTACGAGCAGTACTTC.

This clone has just a few counts. The chain has TRBV29-1 and TRBJ2-7; D call uncertain. This CDR3 spans 12 amino acids. Looked up from germline, CDR1 is SQVTM and CDR2 is ANQGSEA. The germline V and J ends were trimmed by 5 bases and 3 bases, with 11 bases remaining between them. CDR3: CSVHEIHYEQYF. In nucleotides, the CDR3 is TGCAGCGTTCATGAGATCCACTACGAGCAGTACTTC.

In its sample, this clone was seen a few times. This rearrangement joins TRBV7-9 to TRBJ1-1; D is perhaps TRBD1 (6 bases). Germline V CDR1 and CDR2: SEHNR, FQNEAQ (reference sequence). The length of the CDR3 is 15 residues. V was cut by 5 bases and J by 2 bases, with 15 bases left in between. The CDR3 protein is CASSRSGTPNTEAFF. In DNA, the CDR3 is TGTGCCAGCAGCCGATCCGGGACACCTAACACTGAAGCTTTCTTT.

J is TRBJ1-2 and V is TRBV30, with 8 bases identical to TRBD1. CDR1 and CDR2 (germline): GTSNPN, SVGIG (reference sequence). J gave up 7 bases and V 2 bases, and 3 bases lay outside the gene matches. This CDR3 has 12 amino acids. The CDR3 DNA follows: TGTGCCTGGAGTCGACAGGGGCCTGGCTACACCTTC. Protein: CAWSRQGPGYTF.

This clone was detected only a few times. The chain recombines TRBV4-2 with TRBJ2-2, with 13 positions matching TRBD2. V lost 1 base, J lost 2 bases, and 7 bases stayed unmatched. CDR3 size: 19 residues. CDR1 is LGHNA and CDR2 is YNFKEQ in the germline V gene. CDR3 loop: CASSQVLGLAGANTGELFF. For the CDR3, the DNA is TGTGCCAGCAGCCAAGTTCTTGGACTAGCGGGAGCCAACACCGGGGAGCTGTTTTTT.

The chain couples TRBV5-1 to TRBJ2-2; 7 positions match TRBD2. Germline lookup yields CDR1 SGHRS and CDR2 YFSETQ. The CDR3 has 16 amino acids. The junction had 2 bases not matched to a gene; V was cut back by 0 bases and J by 0 bases. The CDR3 sequence: CASSLVLAANTGELFF. The CDR3 DNA is TGCGCCAGCAGCTTGGTTCTAGCGGCGAACACCGGGGAGCTGTTTTTT.

This clone turned up a few times. The chain combines TRBV29-1 with TRBJ2-5, with D perhaps TRBD2 (6 bases). CDR1 is SQVTM and CDR2 is ANQGSEA in the germline V gene. Trimming took off 1 base at V and 9 bases at J, with 18 bases between the two ends. The CDR3 extends over 14 amino acids. CDR3 bases: TGCAGCGTTGAAGTCACGGGACTCCGTTGGGCCCAGTACTTC. Its translation: CSVEVTGLRWAQYF.

This clone occurred a few times. The V gene is TRBV5-1, the J gene TRBJ2-3, with D tentatively TRBD2 (6 bases). The CDR3 is 15 residues long. V lost 0 bases and J 5 bases, leaving 13 bases between the germline ends. Per germline, CDR1 SGHRS and CDR2 YFSETQ. CDR3 residues: CASSLVGGEGDTQYF. CDR3 nucleotides: TGCGCCAGCAGCTTGGTCGGGGGAGAAGGAGATACGCAGTATTTT.

The CDR3, as DNA: TGTGCCAGCAGCTTTGAGGGCACAGATACGCAGTATTTT. Amino acids: CASSFEGTDTQYF. This chain connects TRBV7-8 to TRBJ2-3; D not certain. V shed 3 bases and J shed 1 base, with 5 bases lying between them. The CDR3 contains 13 residues. Germline-derived CDR1 and CDR2 are SGHVS and FQNEAQ.

This clone appeared a single time. This chain joins TRBV7-6 and TRBJ2-1; 8 positions agree with TRBD2. There are 15 residues in the CDR3. Germline CDR1 is SGHVS and CDR2 is FNYEAQ. Trimming at V came to 5 bases and at J to 7 bases, leaving 10 bases not matched to a gene. CDR3 bases: TGTGCCAGCAGCACCACCGGGACTAGAGTGAATGAGCAGTTCTTC. Amino acid sequence: CASSTTGTRVNEQFF.

V usage is TRBV6-5 and J usage is TRBJ2-5; D is possibly TRBD2 (6 bases). The V end was cut by 6 bases, the J end by 7 bases, with 18 bases between. Germline-derived CDR1 and CDR2 are MNHEY and SVGAGI. CDR3 size: 14 residues. CDR3 sequence: CASSHGTERGTQYF. CDR3 coding DNA: TGTGCCAGCAGCCATGGGACTGAGAGGGGGACCCAGTACTTC.